Listed below are T cell receptor beta chains from one sample, sequenced in a study of cytomegalovirus exposure and HLA in healthy donors. Sequencing was performed with immunoSEQ multiplex PCR; in TCRdb, only in-frame clones are kept and a portion is missing. Here the sample spans 100,000 or so clones, nearly 15% being singletons. Sequenced material: PBMCs. These receptors were obtained from a female donor in good health and CMV-seronegative. CDR3s include the opening cysteine and the closing phenylalanine or tryptophan. Fields, in order: D gene, V gene, clone size, J gene, CDR3 protein, CDR3 DNA. A D gene is named only where the DNA matches it firmly. Clone size appears in some rows only: once, few, many, or a class for an expanded clone.

.	TRBV2	few	TRBJ2-1	CASKTEYNEQFF	TGTGCCAGCAAGACAGAATACAATGAGCAGTTCTTC
.	TRBV5-4	.	TRBJ2-5	CASSLNGISGETQYF	TGTGCCAGCAGCTTGAACGGGATCAGCGGGGAGACCCAGTACTTC
.	TRBV29-1	.	TRBJ1-1	CSVTFPTLNTEAFF	TGCAGCGTTACTTTCCCAACTTTGAACACTGAAGCTTTCTTT
.	TRBV30	.	TRBJ2-1	CAGRDFGYEQFF	TGTGCCGGCCGGGACTTCGGATACGAGCAGTTCTTC
TRBD2	TRBV7-9	few	TRBJ2-3	CASSLQTSGSTDTQYF	TGTGCCAGCAGCCTCCAGACTAGCGGGTCAACAGATACGCAGTATTTT
.	TRBV18	.	TRBJ1-3	CASSPDSGAGVTIYF	TGTGCCAGCTCACCAGATTCAGGGGCCGGAGTCACCATATATTTT
TRBD1	TRBV15	.	TRBJ1-4	CATSQGGQSNEKLFF	TGTGCCACCAGCCAAGGGGGACAGAGTAATGAAAAACTGTTTTTT
.	TRBV6-5	.	TRBJ1-1	CASSYSFSTVEAFF	TGTGCCAGCAGTTACTCTTTTTCGACAGTTGAAGCTTTCTTT
TRBD1	TRBV6-6	few	TRBJ2-5	CASSYRDRGETQYF	TGTGCCAGCAGTTACAGGGACAGGGGAGAGACCCAGTACTTC
.	TRBV27	few	TRBJ2-1	CASSFRGNEQFF	TGTGCCAGCAGTTTTCGGGGAAATGAGCAGTTCTTC
TRBD1	TRBV7-3	.	TRBJ2-1	CASSLQGGPYNEQFF	TGTGCCAGCAGCTTACAAGGGGGCCCCTACAATGAGCAGTTCTTC
.	TRBV6-5	.	TRBJ1-3	CASSQNSGNTIYF	TGTGCCAGCAGCCAAAACTCTGGAAACACCATATATTTT
.	TRBV7-2	few	TRBJ1-2	CASSPSGMAYGYTF	TGTGCCAGCAGCCCCTCGGGTATGGCCTATGGCTACACCTTC
TRBD2	TRBV5-4	.	TRBJ2-1	CASSLDGLAGDLQFF	TGTGCCAGCAGCTTGGACGGCCTAGCGGGAGATCTGCAGTTCTTC
.	TRBV7-5	few	TRBJ1-3	CARSPPGQLGSGNTIYF	TGTGCCAGAAGCCCTCCCGGACAGTTAGGATCTGGAAACACCATATATTTT
.	TRBV7-6	.	TRBJ2-7	CASSDVGGALSEQYF	TGTGCCAGCAGCGACGTAGGGGGGGCCCTCTCTGAGCAGTACTTC
TRBD2	TRBV7-2	.	TRBJ2-7	CASSLAGGREQYF	TGTGCCAGCAGCTTAGCGGGAGGGCGGGAGCAGTACTTC
.	TRBV7-3	few	TRBJ2-3	CASSLTRDTQYF	TGTGCCAGCAGCTTGACGAGGGATACGCAGTATTTT
.	TRBV7-2	few	TRBJ1-2	CASSFQTGENYGYTF	TGTGCCAGCAGCTTCCAGACAGGAGAGAACTATGGCTACACCTTC
.	TRBV11-2	.	TRBJ2-7	CASSPTFLSGASSYEQYF	TGTGCCAGCAGCCCGACCTTTCTCTCAGGGGCCAGCTCCTACGAGCAGTACTTC
.	TRBV19	.	TRBJ1-1	CASKDNRNPLDTEAFF	TGTGCCAGTAAAGATAACAGGAACCCCTTAGACACTGAAGCTTTCTTT
.	TRBV28	few	TRBJ1-5	CATNEYSNQPQHF	TGTGCCACCAATGAGTATAGCAATCAGCCCCAGCATTTT
TRBD1	TRBV15	.	TRBJ2-3	CATSRDRVTDTQYF	TGTGCCACCTCCCGGGACAGGGTGACAGATACGCAGTATTTT
.	TRBV5-1	few	TRBJ1-1	CASSLGRGTEAFF	TGCGCCAGCAGTTTGGGTAGGGGCACTGAAGCTTTCTTT
TRBD1	TRBV5-1	few	TRBJ1-2	CASSFRPQERPLKGGAYGYTF	TGCGCCAGCAGCTTTCGACCTCAAGAGAGACCTCTCAAAGGGGGCGCCTATGGCTACACCTTC
.	TRBV7-9	.	TRBJ2-7	CASSFLNRDEQYF	TGTGCCAGCAGCTTCCTGAACAGGGACGAGCAGTACTTC
.	TRBV5-6	few	TRBJ2-3	CASSLIAGPTDTQYF	TGTGCCAGCAGCTTGATTGCGGGTCCCACAGATACGCAGTATTTT
.	TRBV11-2	few	TRBJ2-7	CASSLLTGLDEQYF	TGTGCCAGCAGCCTTCTAACGGGTCTAGACGAGCAGTACTTC
TRBD2	TRBV11-2	.	TRBJ2-1	CASSFRLAGADEQFF	TGTGCCAGCAGCTTTCGACTAGCGGGAGCCGATGAGCAGTTCTTC
TRBD1	TRBV7-9	.	TRBJ1-1	CASSKSPTGTTEAFF	TGTGCCAGCAGCAAAAGTCCGACAGGGACCACTGAAGCTTTCTTT
.	TRBV7-2	few	TRBJ2-7	CASSLESGNYEQYF	TGTGCCAGCAGCTTAGAGTCGGGAAACTACGAGCAGTACTTC